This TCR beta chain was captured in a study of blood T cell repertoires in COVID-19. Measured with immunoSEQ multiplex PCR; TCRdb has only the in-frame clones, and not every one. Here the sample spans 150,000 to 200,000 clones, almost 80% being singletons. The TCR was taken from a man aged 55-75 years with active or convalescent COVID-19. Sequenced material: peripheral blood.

CDR3 loop: CATRLAALYEQYF. The CDR3 DNA reads TGTGCCACCAGACTAGCGGCACTCTACGAGCAGTACTTC. The chain links TRBV10-3 to TRBJ2-7; 9 bases fit TRBD2. Germline-derived CDR1 and CDR2 are ENHRY and SYGVKD. V shed 10 bases and J 3 bases; nucleotides not matched to a gene: 7. The CDR3 totals 13 residues.